The 32 T cell receptor beta chains below come from one sample, sequenced in a study of beta chain features in type 1 diabetes (dated by TCRdb to the late 2010s). The library came from the immunoSEQ multiplex PCR assay. The High Capacity cDNA Reverse Transcription Kit was used to reverse transcribe all of the isolated RNA, meaning that expressed TCRB transcripts were what got sequenced. The source is immuneACCESS, and TCRdb retained only in-frame sequences with V and J called. Part of the clones is not carried over; for the studies checked, unresolved V genes explain less than half of this, and the remainder is unexplained. This sample holds about 930,000 clones; roughly 17% were observed only once. The ten top clones hold 0.02% to 0.025% of the sample. Sequencing used naive CD4+ T cells from blood. The sample's cell subset or site, from its label and the paper: true naive CD4+ T cells. The source of these receptors is a woman aged 18 to 35 in good health.

In this sample, this clone turned up a few times. Other DNA sequences of this sample code for an identical CDR3. CDR3 DNA: TGTGCCAGCAGCTTAGACAGGGTCAATGAGCAGTTCTTC. This translates into CASSLDRVNEQFF. V and J are TRBV7-2 and TRBJ2-1, with TRBD1 as a possible D gene (6 bases). This CDR3 spans 13 amino acids. V was pared by 1 base and J by 6 bases, with 7 bases between. Looked up from germline, CDR1 is SGHTA and CDR2 is FQGNSA.

This chain joins TRBV4-2 and TRBJ1-1; D ambiguous. The CDR3 totals 15 residues. The germline CDR1 and CDR2 sequences are LGHNA and YNFKEQ. V lost 0 bases, J lost 6 bases, and 14 bases lay in between. The CDR3 DNA follows: TGTGCCAGCAGCCAAGATCTGAACACCGAAGCTGAAGCTTTCTTT. As protein: CASSQDLNTEAEAFF.

The genes are TRBV6-6 and TRBJ1-4; 7 bases map to TRBD1. V was pared by 5 bases and J by 4 bases, with 4 bases of the junction left unmatched. The CDR3 loop spans 14 amino acids. Germline CDR1 reads MNHNY; CDR2 reads SVGAGI (reference sequence). The CDR3 sequence is CASSTGTVNEKLFF. Written as DNA, the CDR3 is TGTGCCAGCAGTACCGGGACAGTTAATGAAAAACTGTTTTTT.

This clone has only a few counts. The J gene is TRBJ2-7, the V gene TRBV14; 8 bases line up with TRBD2. With V trimmed by 1 base and J by 6 bases, 2 bases remained unmatched. This CDR3 comprises 13 residues. The germline V gene encodes CDR1 SGHDN and CDR2 FVKESK. CDR3 amino acids: CASSQGLAFEQYF. The CDR3 region has the DNA TGTGCCAGCAGCCAAGGACTAGCGTTCGAGCAGTACTTC. Filled out from reference TRBV14 and TRBJ2-7, the complete variable domain reads EAGVTQFPSHSVIEKGQTVTLRCDPISGHDNLYWYRRVMGKEIKFLLHFVKESKQDESGMPNNRFLAERTGGTYSTLKVQPAELEDSGVYFCASSQGLAFEQYFGPGTRLTVT.

The chain recombines TRBV7-2 with TRBJ2-7, with 11 nucleotides matching TRBD2. The CDR3 consists of 15 residues. V lost 6 bases and J lost 1; bases outside the gene matches: 5. Looked up from germline, CDR1 is SGHTA and CDR2 is FQGNSA. The CDR3 DNA reads TGTGCCAGCAGGATAGCGGGGGGGAGTTCCTACGAGCAGTACTTC. It yields the protein CASRIAGGSSYEQYF.

This clone was detected only a few times. The gene calls are TRBV18 and TRBJ2-7; D gene unclear. The CDR3 consists of 13 residues. Trimming removed 3 bases at V and 5 bases at J, with 11 bases between. CDR1 and CDR2 (germline): KGHSH, LQKENI. The CDR3 nucleotides are TGTGCCAGCTCACCTTCGGAAGAGAACGAGCAGTACTTC. Translated, it gives CASSPSEENEQYF.

This clone was found a few times. This CDR3 is CASSLSFPKNTEAFF. In nucleotides, the CDR3 is TGTGCCAGCAGCTTATCTTTTCCAAAGAACACTGAAGCTTTCTTT. The chain employs TRBV7-2 and TRBJ1-1, with no clear D. With 2 bases removed from V and 1 base from J, the gap between germline ends came to 11 bases. The CDR3 has 15 amino acids. Germline V lookup: CDR1 SGHTA, CDR2 FQGNSA.

The sample holds a few counts of this clone. The chain employs TRBV4-2 and TRBJ2-7; no clear D gene. Germline V gene sequence: CDR1 LGHNA, CDR2 YNFKEQ. The CDR3 loop spans 13 amino acids. Trimming took 1 base from V and 6 from J, leaving 10 bases between them. In nucleotides, the CDR3 is TGTGCCAGCAGCCAAGCTAAGGCTAGCGAGCAGTACTTC. It encodes CASSQAKASEQYF.

This clone was counted a few times. The V gene is TRBV28, the J gene TRBJ2-3; D is unclear. The germline V gene encodes CDR1 MDHEN and CDR2 SYDVKM. The CDR3 spans 12 residues. Trimming left V 6 bases short and J 5 bases short, with 9 bases between. Written as DNA, the CDR3 is TGTGCCAGCAGGTTAAACCAAGATACGCAGTATTTT. Translation: CASRLNQDTQYF.

This clone was seen a handful of times. The J gene is TRBJ1-5, the V gene TRBV19; tentative D call: TRBD1 (5 bases). CDR3 length: 14 amino acids. With 5 bases removed from V and 4 bases from J, the gap between germline ends came to 12 bases. Germline V gives CDR1 LNHDA, CDR2 SQIVND (reference sequence). The DNA for the CDR3 is TGTGCCAGTAGTTGGGGGGGTTGGAATCAGCCCCAGCATTTT. Translating gives CASSWGGWNQPQHF.

V usage is TRBV27 and J usage is TRBJ2-1, with 8 bases aligning to TRBD1. J was trimmed by 5 bases and V by 6 bases; bases with no gene match: 18. Germline loops: CDR1 MNHEY, CDR2 SMNVEV (reference sequence). The CDR3 length is 18 residues. The CDR3 sequence is CASSPRQGPVSGDNEQFF. CDR3 in DNA: TGTGCCAGCAGCCCCCGACAGGGGCCGGTTTCTGGGGACAATGAGCAGTTCTTC.

The V call is TRBV5-4, the J call TRBJ2-7; D is undetermined. With 4 bases removed from V and 1 base from J, the gap between germline ends came to 12 bases. The CDR3 contains 14 residues. Germline CDR1 and CDR2: SGHNT and YYREEE (reference sequence). In nucleotides, the CDR3 is TGTGCCAGCAGCCCCCGCGGCGGATCCTACGAGCAGTACTTC. Translating it yields CASSPRGGSYEQYF.

The chain is built from TRBV5-4 and TRBJ2-3; D may be TRBD2 (5 bases). The CDR3 sequence is 16 residues long. Between the trimmed V and J ends, which lost 0 bases and 0 bases, there was a span of 11 bases. The germline V gene has CDR1 SGHNT and CDR2 YYREEE (reference sequence). CDR3 coding DNA: TGTGCCAGCAGCTTGGCCGCGCGGACTAGCACAGATACGCAGTATTTT. Its protein is CASSLAARTSTDTQYF.

The V gene is TRBV28, the J gene TRBJ2-5; 11 bases agree with TRBD2. Germline trimming cut 7 bases from V and 2 bases from J; bases unmatched to any gene: 3. The germline gives CDR1 MDHEN, CDR2 SYDVKM. CDR3 size: 14 residues. The CDR3 DNA follows: TGTGCCAGCAAACTAGCGGGAGCACAAGAGACCCAGTACTTC. Amino acids: CASKLAGAQETQYF. The full variable domain, completed using reference TRBV28 and TRBJ2-5, is DVKVTQSSRYLVKRTGEKVFLECVQDMDHENMFWYRQDPGLGLRLIYFSYDVKMKEKGDIPEGYSVSREKKERFSLILESASTNQTSMYLCASKLAGAQETQYFGPGTRLLVL.

V is TRBV10-1 and J is TRBJ2-2, with D tentatively TRBD1 (5 bases). The V end was cut by 4 bases, the J end by 6 bases, with 24 bases between. Germline values: CDR1 WNHNN, CDR2 SYGVQD (reference sequence). The CDR3 contains 18 residues. The CDR3 region has the DNA TGCGCCAGCAGTGTTATCCAGGGATCGGCTTTGAGGCCCGGGGAGCTGTTTTTT. Protein: CASSVIQGSALRPGELFF.

This clone was seen only a few times. The chain uses TRBV6-5 and TRBJ2-2; tentative D call: TRBD1 (6 bases). Germline-derived CDR1 and CDR2 are MNHEY and SVGAGI. Trimming took 6 bases from V and 4 from J, leaving 15 bases between them. There are 15 residues in the CDR3. For the CDR3, the DNA is TGTGCCAGCAGAGCACCAACAGGGCTCACCGGGGAGCTGTTTTTT. Its translation: CASRAPTGLTGELFF.

This clone was observed a handful of times. The DNA for the CDR3 is TGTGCCAGCAAGCACCGTTCGGGATGGGTCAATGAGCAGTTCTTC. Translated, it gives CASKHRSGWVNEQFF. The chain employs TRBV28 and TRBJ2-1, with a possible D match to TRBD2 (5 bases). V lost 7 bases and J 6 bases, leaving 19 bases between the germline ends. The CDR3 is 15 amino acids. Germline V gene sequence: CDR1 MDHEN, CDR2 SYDVKM.

The V and J genes are TRBV28 and TRBJ2-1; 15 bases line up with TRBD2. CDR3 length: 13 residues. The V and J ends lost 6 bases and 10 bases, in that order; junction bases with no gene match: 1. Per germline, CDR1 MDHEN and CDR2 SYDVKM. CDR3 residues: CASRGLAGGEQFF. The CDR3, as DNA: TGTGCCAGCAGAGGACTAGCGGGGGGGGAGCAGTTCTTC.

Of note for this clone: The same CDR3 is also encoded by other DNA sequences in this sample. This chain links TRBV7-2 with TRBJ1-5; D is ambiguous. V was cut by 1 base and J by 4 bases, with 8 bases left in between. Germline V gives CDR1 SGHTA, CDR2 FQGNSA. CDR3 length: 14 amino acids. Here the CDR3 reads CASSLGRGNQPQHF. The CDR3 region has the DNA TGTGCCAGCAGCTTAGGGCGGGGAAATCAGCCCCAGCATTTT.

As for this clone: Other DNA sequences in the sample encode the same CDR3. The chain employs TRBV2 and TRBJ2-1; tentatively, D is TRBD2 (6 bases). Germline V gives CDR1 SNHLY, CDR2 FYNNEI. V lost 2 bases and J 15 bases, leaving 17 bases between the germline ends. The CDR3 runs to 13 residues. CDR3 in amino acids: CASSESDLVGRFF. CDR3 coding DNA: TGTGCCAGCAGTGAATCAGACTTAGTCGGGAGGTTCTTC.

The V and J genes are TRBV29-1 and TRBJ2-3; possibly TRBD2 for D (6 bases). V shed 5 bases and J shed 8 bases, with 17 bases lying between them. CDR1 and CDR2 from the germline V gene are SQVTM and ANQGSEA. CDR3 length: 13 residues. CDR3 coding DNA: TGCAGCGTTCCGGACTTCGCCGGGGGTACGCAGTATTTT. Its protein product is CSVPDFAGGTQYF.

This clone showed up just a few times. This chain joins TRBV5-6 and TRBJ2-5, with 11 bases matching TRBD2. V shed 4 bases and J 4 bases; nucleotides not matched to a gene: 12. This CDR3 has 17 residues. Germline CDR1 reads SGHDT; CDR2 reads YYEEEE. The CDR3 nucleotides are TGTGCCAGCAGCACCCCGGGACTAGCGGATCTCCCAGAGACCCAGTACTTC. Translating gives CASSTPGLADLPETQYF.

This clone was observed a few times. V gene TRBV4-3 combines with J gene TRBJ2-1, with D perhaps TRBD1 or TRBD2 (5 bases each). The ends were cut back, 0 bases at V and 6 bases at J, with 12 bases in the middle. The CDR3 is 15 residues long. Per germline, CDR1 LGHNA and CDR2 YSLEER. The CDR3 sequence is CASSQDVGPGNEQFF. In DNA, the CDR3 is TGCGCCAGCAGCCAAGATGTGGGACCGGGCAATGAGCAGTTCTTC.

This clone was seen a handful of times. An end of the junction does not agree with germline; a read error may underlie this. The gene calls are TRBV7-2 and TRBJ2-5; 8 positions match TRBD1. The end of the DNA is better explained by TRBJ2-7, so the J call may be wrong. CDR1 is SGHTA, CDR2 FQGNSA, per germline. The CDR3 is made up of 16 amino acids. The CDR3 DNA sequence: TGTGCCAGCAGCCTAGCCGGGACAGGTGCCCCCTACGAGCAGTACTTC. Translating gives CASSLAGTGAPYEQYF.

This clone was recorded once. The chain employs TRBV7-2 and TRBJ1-3, with a weak D call TRBD1 (6 bases). Germline V gene lookup returns CDR1 SGHTA and CDR2 FQGNSA. This CDR3 is 17 amino acids long. V was cut by 3 bases and J by 0 bases, with 15 bases left in between. CDR3 DNA: TGTGCCAGCAGCTTTAGGACCACAGGGAGCTCTGGAAACACCATATATTTT. Encoded protein: CASSFRTTGSSGNTIYF.

This clone occurred a few times. The chain links TRBV7-2 to TRBJ1-2; D unclear. Trimming took 3 bases from V and 0 from J, leaving 8 bases between them. This CDR3 spans 14 amino acids. Per the germline V gene, CDR1 is SGHTA and CDR2 is FQGNSA. CDR3 loop: CASSFEASNYGYTF. The CDR3 coding sequence is TGTGCCAGCAGCTTCGAGGCTTCTAACTATGGCTACACCTTC.

The V and J genes are TRBV6-5 and TRBJ1-1; D is undetermined. CDR3 length equals 14 residues. Trimming stripped 2 bases from V and 1 base from J, with 8 bases between. Germline CDR1 and CDR2: MNHEY and SVGAGI. CDR3 sequence (DNA): TGTGCCAGCAGTTACCAAGGAAGGAACACTGAAGCTTTCTTT. This sequence encodes CASSYQGRNTEAFF.

The chain links TRBV9 to TRBJ2-1, with 8 bases identical to TRBD2. Germline-derived CDR1 and CDR2 are SGDLS and YYNGEE. This CDR3 is 16 amino acids long. V lost 3 bases and J lost 4; bases outside the gene matches: 9. The CDR3 is CASSESGTSGYNEQFF. The CDR3, as DNA: TGTGCCAGCAGCGAATCCGGGACTAGTGGGTACAATGAGCAGTTCTTC.

This clone has only a few counts. The chain combines TRBV6-5 with TRBJ1-2; D unresolved. CDR1 and CDR2 (germline): MNHEY, SVGAGI. CDR3 length: 14 residues. Trimming removed 0 bases at V and 4 bases at J, with 9 bases between. CDR3 amino acids: CASSYSEGGYGYTF. In DNA, the CDR3 is TGTGCCAGCAGTTACTCGGAGGGCGGCTATGGCTACACCTTC.

Points on this clone: The same CDR3 arises from other DNA sequences in this sample as well. The V and J genes are TRBV7-6 and TRBJ2-3; no clear D gene. This CDR3 region has 14 residues. Germline CDR1 is SGHVS and CDR2 is FNYEAQ. V lost 3 bases, J lost 4 bases, and 11 bases lay in between. The CDR3 loop reads CASSFRAGADTQYF. In DNA, the CDR3 is TGTGCCAGCAGCTTCCGGGCAGGTGCAGATACGCAGTATTTT.

The V gene is TRBV27, the J gene TRBJ2-7; TRBD1 agrees at 8 bases. In germline, CDR1 is MNHEY, CDR2 SMNVEV (reference sequence). The CDR3 consists of 14 residues. The junction had 4 bases not matched to a gene; V was cut back by 5 bases and J by 1 base. The CDR3 region is CASSGTGASYEQYF. Written as DNA, the CDR3 is TGTGCCAGCAGTGGGACAGGTGCTTCCTACGAGCAGTACTTC.

CDR3 in DNA: TGTGCCAGCAGTGAGACAGATCTGAACACTGAAGCTTTCTTT. Its protein is CASSETDLNTEAFF. The chain is built from TRBV2 and TRBJ1-1; tentatively, D is TRBD1 (5 bases). The ends were cut back, 3 bases at V and 0 bases at J, with 8 bases in the middle. The CDR3 contains 14 residues. Germline CDR1 and CDR2: SNHLY and FYNNEI.